Listed below are T cell receptor beta chains from one sample, sequenced in a study of CD8+ T cells in alopecia areata. This table comes from immunoSEQ multiplex PCR, and its TCRdb copy is limited to in-frame clones, with some not included. This table holds some 190,000 clones, about 47% found once. Sequencing was performed on CD8+ T cells sorted from blood, taken around week 54, from a patient treated with tofacitinib. These receptors all stem from a human donor with alopecia areata. Each CDR3 is given without its conserved first and last residue. Each record gives: D gene, J gene, V gene, CDR3 protein. D genes are given only for firm matches.

D gene: TRBD2; J gene: TRBJ2-7; V gene: TRBV4-3; CDR3 protein: ASSQERWEGSYEQY
D gene: TRBD1; J gene: TRBJ2-7; V gene: TRBV5-6; CDR3 protein: ASSGGQESYEQY
D gene: .; J gene: TRBJ2-7; V gene: TRBV25-1; CDR3 protein: ASSETYEQY
D gene: TRBD1; J gene: TRBJ1-2; V gene: TRBV23-1; CDR3 protein: ASSQLTGQHGYT
D gene: .; J gene: TRBJ2-7; V gene: TRBV11-2; CDR3 protein: ASSSRPRPGHSSYEQY
D gene: .; J gene: TRBJ1-2; V gene: TRBV10-3; CDR3 protein: AISESNREWGYT
D gene: .; J gene: TRBJ2-7; V gene: TRBV7-2; CDR3 protein: ASSLWGQTYEQY
D gene: .; J gene: TRBJ2-5; V gene: TRBV5-6; CDR3 protein: ASSGPTGQETQY
D gene: .; J gene: TRBJ1-6; V gene: TRBV15; CDR3 protein: ATRRQVLSSYNSPLH
D gene: TRBD1; J gene: TRBJ2-7; V gene: TRBV4-2; CDR3 protein: ASSQWDRVGGYEQY
D gene: .; J gene: TRBJ2-7; V gene: TRBV6-5; CDR3 protein: ASSYGRTYEQY
D gene: TRBD1; J gene: TRBJ1-6; V gene: TRBV4-1; CDR3 protein: ASSQGTGAMGPLH
D gene: .; J gene: TRBJ1-2; V gene: TRBV4-2; CDR3 protein: ASSQESQALNYGYT
D gene: TRBD2; J gene: TRBJ2-1; V gene: TRBV6-4; CDR3 protein: ASSESGGGHNEQF
D gene: .; J gene: TRBJ2-5; V gene: TRBV4-1; CDR3 protein: ASSPQASDGETQY
D gene: TRBD1; J gene: TRBJ2-7; V gene: TRBV18; CDR3 protein: ASSNHGQGNSYEQY
D gene: .; J gene: TRBJ2-5; V gene: TRBV7-7; CDR3 protein: ASSLRNQETQY
D gene: TRBD1; J gene: TRBJ1-5; V gene: TRBV7-2; CDR3 protein: ASSPGTGLGLPQH
D gene: .; J gene: TRBJ2-1; V gene: TRBV6-5; CDR3 protein: ASSYSPEVNEQF
D gene: .; J gene: TRBJ1-1; V gene: TRBV29-1; CDR3 protein: SVPLGTEAF
D gene: .; J gene: TRBJ2-2; V gene: TRBV9; CDR3 protein: ASSPGGYAGELF
D gene: .; J gene: TRBJ1-3; V gene: TRBV5-1; CDR3 protein: ASSLYTGTTSGNTIY
D gene: .; J gene: TRBJ2-7; V gene: TRBV5-4; CDR3 protein: ASSSRGSPGEQY
D gene: TRBD1; J gene: TRBJ2-2; V gene: TRBV19; CDR3 protein: ASSRQGGSNTGELF
D gene: .; J gene: TRBJ1-1; V gene: TRBV4-3; CDR3 protein: ASRPYIGPNTEAF
D gene: .; J gene: TRBJ1-5; V gene: TRBV25-1; CDR3 protein: ASSEGEGFNQPQH
D gene: .; J gene: TRBJ2-3; V gene: TRBV5-4; CDR3 protein: ASSLDQALGTDTQY
D gene: .; J gene: TRBJ1-2; V gene: TRBV15; CDR3 protein: ATQRERGSRGGYT
D gene: TRBD1; J gene: TRBJ2-3; V gene: TRBV5-4; CDR3 protein: ASRTGTGTLTDTQY
D gene: TRBD1; J gene: TRBJ1-6; V gene: TRBV13; CDR3 protein: ASSLGPTGGTSPLH
D gene: TRBD2; J gene: TRBJ2-1; V gene: TRBV11-2; CDR3 protein: ASSDSGGAHNEQF
D gene: .; J gene: TRBJ2-7; V gene: TRBV7-9; CDR3 protein: ASSSMEGPYEQY
D gene: .; J gene: TRBJ1-6; V gene: TRBV5-1; CDR3 protein: ASSLAGDSPLH
D gene: TRBD1; J gene: TRBJ2-5; V gene: TRBV27; CDR3 protein: AIRTGATQY
D gene: TRBD1; J gene: TRBJ2-5; V gene: TRBV18; CDR3 protein: ASSPRGDRAAQETQY
D gene: .; J gene: TRBJ2-7; V gene: TRBV7-9; CDR3 protein: ASSLEAGTYEQY
D gene: TRBD1; J gene: .; V gene: TRBV7-9; CDR3 protein: ASSQNRGSNEQY
D gene: .; J gene: TRBJ2-6; V gene: TRBV6-1; CDR3 protein: ASSEYRVSGANVLT
D gene: TRBD1; J gene: TRBJ2-7; V gene: TRBV29-1; CDR3 protein: SVSTWAGGIEQY
D gene: .; J gene: TRBJ1-1; V gene: TRBV29-1; CDR3 protein: SVEFLLNPEAF
D gene: .; J gene: TRBJ2-7; V gene: TRBV9; CDR3 protein: ASSVGGSEQY
D gene: .; J gene: TRBJ2-7; V gene: TRBV27; CDR3 protein: ASSSLGYEQY
D gene: TRBD1; J gene: TRBJ1-5; V gene: TRBV15; CDR3 protein: ATSNSRTGPGDQPQH
D gene: .; J gene: TRBJ1-1; V gene: TRBV19; CDR3 protein: ASSWSPATEAF
D gene: .; J gene: TRBJ1-4; V gene: TRBV25-1; CDR3 protein: ASSEWRGTGDEKLF
D gene: TRBD1; J gene: TRBJ2-7; V gene: TRBV19; CDR3 protein: ASSTPGTESSYEQY
D gene: TRBD1; J gene: TRBJ1-5; V gene: TRBV7-8; CDR3 protein: ASSYLGQGNNQPQH
D gene: .; J gene: TRBJ2-2; V gene: TRBV5-1; CDR3 protein: ASSLGRDITGELF
D gene: .; J gene: TRBJ1-1; V gene: TRBV7-9; CDR3 protein: ASSTTVNTEAF
D gene: .; J gene: TRBJ1-1; V gene: TRBV14; CDR3 protein: ASSAGTNTEAF
D gene: TRBD1; J gene: .; V gene: TRBV29-1; CDR3 protein: SVMGGQGPYEQY
D gene: .; J gene: TRBJ1-1; V gene: TRBV6-5; CDR3 protein: ASSRRPGDTEAF
D gene: TRBD2; J gene: TRBJ2-7; V gene: TRBV14; CDR3 protein: ASSPTVRGYEQY
D gene: .; J gene: TRBJ1-2; V gene: TRBV5-1; CDR3 protein: ASSLDFRTGGYT
D gene: .; J gene: TRBJ2-7; V gene: TRBV15; CDR3 protein: ATSRPTAHEQY